Detailed here is one TCR beta chain. These data belong to a study of blood T cell repertoires in COVID-19. V was pared by 4 bases and J by 6 bases, with 10 bases between. Germline V gene lookup returns CDR1 LNHDA and CDR2 SQIVND (reference sequence). The CDR3 runs to 13 residues. The assay was immunoSEQ multiplex PCR, and TCRdb's table has in-frame clones only and misses some. The sample has 110,000 to 150,000 clones, roughly 88% seen once; the top ten hold less than 5.5%. Sequencing used PBMCs or T cells enriched from blood (not recorded which). The sequence derives from a man aged 45-60 years who had recovered from COVID-19. The gene calls are TRBV19 and TRBJ1-5, with D possibly being TRBD1 (5 bases). The CDR3 bases are TGTGCCAGTAGTAAGGGGAATGGTCAGCCCCAGCATTTT. It yields the protein CASSKGNGQPQHF.